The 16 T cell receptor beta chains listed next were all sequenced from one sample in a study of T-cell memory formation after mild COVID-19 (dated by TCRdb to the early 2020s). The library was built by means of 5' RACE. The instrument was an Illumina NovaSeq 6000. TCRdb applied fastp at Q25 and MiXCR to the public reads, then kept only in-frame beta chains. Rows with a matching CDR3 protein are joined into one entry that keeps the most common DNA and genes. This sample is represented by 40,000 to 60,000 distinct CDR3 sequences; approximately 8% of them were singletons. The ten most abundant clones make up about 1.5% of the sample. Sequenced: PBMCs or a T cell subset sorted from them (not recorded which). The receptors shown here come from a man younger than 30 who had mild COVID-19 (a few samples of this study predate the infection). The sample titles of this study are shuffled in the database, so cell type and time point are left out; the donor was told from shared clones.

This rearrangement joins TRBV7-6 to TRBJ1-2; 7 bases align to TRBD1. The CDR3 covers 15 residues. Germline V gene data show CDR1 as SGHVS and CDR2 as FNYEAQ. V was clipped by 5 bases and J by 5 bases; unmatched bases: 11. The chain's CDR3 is CASSPGGTVLYGYTF. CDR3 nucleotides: TGTGCCAGCAGCCCGGGAGGGACAGTATTGTATGGCTACACCTTC. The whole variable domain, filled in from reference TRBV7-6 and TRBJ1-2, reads GAGVSQSPRYKVTKRGQDVALRCDPISGHVSLYWYRQALGQGPEFLTYFNYEAQQDKSGLPNDRFSAERPEGSISTLTIQRTEQRDSAMYRCASSPGGTVLYGYTFGSGTRLTVV.

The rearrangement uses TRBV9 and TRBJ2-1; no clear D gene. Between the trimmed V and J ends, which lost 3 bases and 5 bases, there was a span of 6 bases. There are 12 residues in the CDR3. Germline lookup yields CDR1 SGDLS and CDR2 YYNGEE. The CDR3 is CASSAADNEQFF. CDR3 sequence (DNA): TGTGCCAGCAGCGCCGCAGACAATGAGCAGTTCTTC. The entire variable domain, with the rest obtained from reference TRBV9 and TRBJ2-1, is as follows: DSGVTQTPKHLITATGQRVTLRCSPRSGDLSVYWYQQSLDQGLQFLIQYYNGEERAKGNILERFSAQQFPDLHSELNLSSLELGDSALYFCASSAADNEQFFGPGTRLTVL.

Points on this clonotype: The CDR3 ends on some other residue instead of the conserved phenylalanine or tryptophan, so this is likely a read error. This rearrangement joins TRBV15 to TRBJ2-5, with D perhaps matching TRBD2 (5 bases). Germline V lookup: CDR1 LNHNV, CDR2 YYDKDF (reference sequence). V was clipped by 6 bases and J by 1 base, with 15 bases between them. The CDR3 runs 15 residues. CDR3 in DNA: TGTGCCACCAGTTCTAGCTATCAGATCCAAGAGACCCAGTACTTA. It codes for CATSSSYQIQETQYL.

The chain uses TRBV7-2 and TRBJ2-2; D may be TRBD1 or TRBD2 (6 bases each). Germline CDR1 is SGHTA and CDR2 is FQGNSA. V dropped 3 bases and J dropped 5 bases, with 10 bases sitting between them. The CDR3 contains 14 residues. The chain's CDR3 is CASSFGGETGELFF. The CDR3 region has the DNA TGTGCCAGCAGCTTCGGGGGCGAGACCGGGGAGCTGTTTTTT.

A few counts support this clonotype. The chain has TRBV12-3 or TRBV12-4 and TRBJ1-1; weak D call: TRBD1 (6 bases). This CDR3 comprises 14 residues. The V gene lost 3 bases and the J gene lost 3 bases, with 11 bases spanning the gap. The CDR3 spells CASSFWGADTEAFF. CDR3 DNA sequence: TGTGCCAGCAGTTTTTGGGGGGCGGACACTGAAGCTTTCTTT.

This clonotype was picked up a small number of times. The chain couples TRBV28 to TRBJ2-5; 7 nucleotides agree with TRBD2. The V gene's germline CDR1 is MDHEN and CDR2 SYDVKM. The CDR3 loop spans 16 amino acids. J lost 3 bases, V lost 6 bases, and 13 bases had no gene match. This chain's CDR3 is CASRKSGGTTKETQYF. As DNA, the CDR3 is TGTGCCAGCAGAAAATCAGGCGGGACTACCAAAGAGACCCAGTACTTC.

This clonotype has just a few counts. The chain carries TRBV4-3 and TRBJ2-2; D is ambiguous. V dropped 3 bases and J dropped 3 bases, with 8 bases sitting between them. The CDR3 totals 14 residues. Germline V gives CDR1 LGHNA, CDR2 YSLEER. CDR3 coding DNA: TGCGCCAGCAGCCAGAGAAAAGACACCGGGGAGCTGTTTTTT. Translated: CASSQRKDTGELFF.

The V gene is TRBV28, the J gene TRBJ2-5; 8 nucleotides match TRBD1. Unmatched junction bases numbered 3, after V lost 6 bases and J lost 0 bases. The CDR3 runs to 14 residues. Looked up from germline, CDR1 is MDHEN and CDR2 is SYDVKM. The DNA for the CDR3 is TGTGCCAGCAGCACGGACAGGGACCAAGAGACCCAGTACTTC. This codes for CASSTDRDQETQYF.

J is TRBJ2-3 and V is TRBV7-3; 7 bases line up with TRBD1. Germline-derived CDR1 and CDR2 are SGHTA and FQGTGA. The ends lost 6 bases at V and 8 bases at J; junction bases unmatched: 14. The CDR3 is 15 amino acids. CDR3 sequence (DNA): TGTGCCAGCAGAGATACAGGGGTTGGGGAAGGTACGCAGTATTTT. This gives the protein CASRDTGVGEGTQYF.

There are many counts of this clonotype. Written as DNA, the CDR3 is TGCGCCAGCAGCTTATCTAGCGGCACAGATACGCAGTATTTT. Its translation: CASSLSSGTDTQYF. The chain is built from TRBV5-1 and TRBJ2-3, with D possibly matching TRBD2 (6 bases). Trimming cost V 2 bases and J 1 base, with 8 bases left between them. Germline CDR1 SGHRS, CDR2 YFSETQ. The CDR3 contains 14 residues.

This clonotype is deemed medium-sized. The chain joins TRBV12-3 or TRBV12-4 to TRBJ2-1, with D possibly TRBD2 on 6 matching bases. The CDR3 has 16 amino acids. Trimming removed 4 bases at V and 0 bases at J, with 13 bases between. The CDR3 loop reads CASSSPGVSSYNEQFF. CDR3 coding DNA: TGTGCCAGCAGTTCTCCGGGGGTGAGCTCCTACAATGAGCAGTTCTTC.

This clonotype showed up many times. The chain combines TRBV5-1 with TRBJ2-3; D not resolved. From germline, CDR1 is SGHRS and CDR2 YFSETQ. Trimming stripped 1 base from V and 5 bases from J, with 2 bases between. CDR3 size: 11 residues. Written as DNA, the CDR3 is TGCGCCAGCAGCTTGCAAGATACGCAGTATTTT. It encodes CASSLQDTQYF.

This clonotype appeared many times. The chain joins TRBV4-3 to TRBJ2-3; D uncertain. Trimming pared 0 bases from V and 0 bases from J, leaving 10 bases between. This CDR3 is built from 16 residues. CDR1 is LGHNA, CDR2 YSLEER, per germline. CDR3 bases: TGCGCCAGCAGCCAAGAAGGTTCCTATAGCACAGATACGCAGTATTTT. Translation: CASSQEGSYSTDTQYF.

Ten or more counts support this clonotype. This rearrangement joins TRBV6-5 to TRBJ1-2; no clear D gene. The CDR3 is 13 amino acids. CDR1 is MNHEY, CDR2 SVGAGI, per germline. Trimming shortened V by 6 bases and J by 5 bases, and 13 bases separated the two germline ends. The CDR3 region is CASRPRASYGYTF. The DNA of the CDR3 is TGTGCCAGCAGGCCCAGAGCCAGTTATGGCTACACCTTC.

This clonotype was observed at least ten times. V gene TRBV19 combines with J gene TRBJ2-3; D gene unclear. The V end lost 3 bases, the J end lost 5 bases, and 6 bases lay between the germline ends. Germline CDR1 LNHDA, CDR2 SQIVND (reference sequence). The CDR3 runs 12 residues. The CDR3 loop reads CASSIILDTQYF. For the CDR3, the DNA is TGTGCCAGTAGTATCATCCTAGATACGCAGTATTTT.

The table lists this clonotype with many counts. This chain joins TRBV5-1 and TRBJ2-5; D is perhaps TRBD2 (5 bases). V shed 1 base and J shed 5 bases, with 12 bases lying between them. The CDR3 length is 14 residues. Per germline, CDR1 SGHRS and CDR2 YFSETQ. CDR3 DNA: TGCGCCAGCAGCTTGATCGGGGATGGGGAGACCCAGTACTTC. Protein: CASSLIGDGETQYF.